This TCR delta chain was sequenced during a study of gamma delta lymphoproliferative disorders and STAT genes (dated by TCRdb to the late 2010s). About the study as a whole: The LymphoTrack Dx TCRG Assay was used to build gamma-chain libraries from a minimum of 50 ng of genomic DNA. Because no corresponding Invivoscribe delta assay was available, delta-chain libraries were prepared according to the EuroClonality-NGS working group standard operating procedure. Two gamma-chain samples and all delta-chain samples were sequenced twice to confirm results. The study profiled TCR gamma and delta CDR3 repertoires by deep sequencing in Tgammadelta lymphoproliferative disease patients and healthy controls, within a larger immunophenotypic and STAT-mutation study. What the authors observed across the whole study: Almost every major gamma and delta clonotype found in patients was public, meaning shared with at least one healthy donor, with just two gamma clonotypes being private to disease. T cells in controls likely covered a range of maturation stages, whereas leukemic cells were skewed toward terminal effectors, which could potentially limit comparisons between patients and controls. When whole repertoires were clustered, patient gamma repertoires were grouped separately from healthy controls, whereas no separation between groups was observed for delta repertoires. The authors pointed out that NGS specificity may be lower at low frequencies, so whether leukemic clones are public or private needs to be confirmed.

Genomic DNA from peripheral blood mononuclear cells isolated from patients and controls was used for TCR sequencing. The control group, matched to the patients for age and sex, consisted of approximately 23 healthy adult blood donors (about 12 males and some 11 females) with a median age of roughly 60 years. Both library methods used multiplex PCR with primers targeting conserved V and J regions of the TCR genes. After purification and pooling, the amplicons were sequenced on an Illumina MiSeq platform. Turning to the authors' computational methods: V(D)J alignment, clonotype assembly and translation were done with MiXCR, while functionality assessment and CDR3 repertoire analyses were done with VDJtools. The IMGT definition of CDR3 was applied, and only productive sequences using functional genes were analyzed, with ORF genes and pseudogenes left out. A custom Python script searched for identical amino acid CDR3s of major clonotypes (frequency >=5%) across all patients and controls. Clonotype frequencies in patients versus controls were compared with a one-sided non-parametric Wilcoxon test. TCRdb called clones from the public reads with CATT, and repeated DNA sequences were later combined into one row. TCRdb, not the authors, supplied the V and J calls. This sample has a few thousand delta-chain clones in its table, and about 1.5% of those were observed once. The ten largest clones add up to 46% of the sample.

About this clone itself: Its antigen remains undetermined. With a far larger clone one base away, a read error is the likely cause.

From cysteine to phenylalanine, the CDR3 is 14 amino acids long. The entry retains the CDR3 DNA only, 42 bases that are in frame from base 1. The germline V gene (reference sequence) gives CDR1 as TVYSNPD and CDR2 as GDNSRS. Relative to germline, V is 3 bases shorter and J is 0 bases shorter, with 11 bases between their ends. The chain couples TRDV3 to TRDJ2, and perhaps TRDD3 as D gene, on 5 matching bases. Sequencing was performed on blood. This clonotype originated in a human donor in good health. The CDR3 loop reads CAFLGNTLTAQLFF. The DNA is TGTGCCTTCTTGGGGAATACTTTGACAGCACAACTCTTCTTT. When the CDR3 is completed using the reference TRDV3 and TRDJ2 genes on either side, the full variable domain is CDKVTQSSPDQTVASGSEVVLLCTYDTVYSNPDLFWYRIRPDYSFQFVFYGDNSRSEGADFTQGRFSVKHILTQKAFHLVISPVRTEDSATYYCAFLGNTLTAQLFFGKGTQLIVEP.